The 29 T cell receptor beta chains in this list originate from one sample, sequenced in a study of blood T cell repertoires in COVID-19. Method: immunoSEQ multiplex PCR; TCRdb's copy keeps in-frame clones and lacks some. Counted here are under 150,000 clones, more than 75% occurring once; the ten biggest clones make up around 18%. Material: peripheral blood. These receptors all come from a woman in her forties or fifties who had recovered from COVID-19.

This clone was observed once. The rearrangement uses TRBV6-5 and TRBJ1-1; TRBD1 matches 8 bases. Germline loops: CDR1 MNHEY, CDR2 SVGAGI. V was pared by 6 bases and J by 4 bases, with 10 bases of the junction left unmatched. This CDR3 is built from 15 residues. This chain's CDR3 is CASRDRGQGATEAFF. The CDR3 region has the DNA TGTGCCAGCAGAGACCGAGGACAGGGAGCCACTGAAGCTTTCTTT.

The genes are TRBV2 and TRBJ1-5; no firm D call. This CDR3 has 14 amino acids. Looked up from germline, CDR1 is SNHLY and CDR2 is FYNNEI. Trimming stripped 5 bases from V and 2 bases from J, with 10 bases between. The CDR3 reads CASSPGQGNQPQHF. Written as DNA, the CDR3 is TGTGCCAGCAGTCCCGGCCAGGGCAATCAGCCCCAGCATTTT.

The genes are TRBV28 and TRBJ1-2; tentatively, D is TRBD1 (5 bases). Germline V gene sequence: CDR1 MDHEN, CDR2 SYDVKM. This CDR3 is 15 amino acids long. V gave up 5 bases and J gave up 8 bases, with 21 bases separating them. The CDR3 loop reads CASSPTGGGRGGYTF. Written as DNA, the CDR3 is TGTGCCAGCAGTCCTACCGGGGGGGGAAGAGGCGGCTACACCTTC.

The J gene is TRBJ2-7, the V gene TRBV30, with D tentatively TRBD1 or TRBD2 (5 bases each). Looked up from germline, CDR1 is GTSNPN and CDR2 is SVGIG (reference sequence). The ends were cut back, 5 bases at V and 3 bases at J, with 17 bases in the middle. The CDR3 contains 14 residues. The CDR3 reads CAWGHGVKNYEQYF. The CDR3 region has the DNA TGTGCCTGGGGACACGGGGTAAAGAACTACGAGCAGTACTTC.

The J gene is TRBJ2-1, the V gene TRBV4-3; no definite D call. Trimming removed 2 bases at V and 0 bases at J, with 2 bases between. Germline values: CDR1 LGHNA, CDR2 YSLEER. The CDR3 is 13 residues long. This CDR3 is CASSQYSYNEQFF. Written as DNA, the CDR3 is TGCGCCAGCAGCCAATACTCCTACAATGAGCAGTTCTTC.

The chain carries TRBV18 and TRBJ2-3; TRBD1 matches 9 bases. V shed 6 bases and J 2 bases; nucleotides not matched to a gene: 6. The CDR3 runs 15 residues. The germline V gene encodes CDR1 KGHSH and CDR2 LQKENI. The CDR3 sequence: CASSPGTGFTDTQYF. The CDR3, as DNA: TGTGCCAGCTCCCCCGGGACAGGGTTCACAGATACGCAGTATTTT.

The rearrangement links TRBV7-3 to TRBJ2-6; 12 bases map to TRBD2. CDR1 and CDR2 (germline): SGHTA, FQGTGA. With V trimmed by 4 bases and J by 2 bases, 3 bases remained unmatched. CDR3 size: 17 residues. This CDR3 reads CASSSGTSGPGANVLTF. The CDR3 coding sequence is TGTGCCAGCAGCTCAGGGACTAGCGGGCCTGGGGCCAACGTCCTGACTTTC.

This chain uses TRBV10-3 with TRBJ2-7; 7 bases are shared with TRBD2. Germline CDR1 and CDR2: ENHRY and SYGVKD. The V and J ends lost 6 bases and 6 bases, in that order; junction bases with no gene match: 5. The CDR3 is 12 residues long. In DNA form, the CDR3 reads TGTGCCATCAGCCCGGGGGGTGGCGAGCAGTACTTC. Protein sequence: CAISPGGGEQYF.

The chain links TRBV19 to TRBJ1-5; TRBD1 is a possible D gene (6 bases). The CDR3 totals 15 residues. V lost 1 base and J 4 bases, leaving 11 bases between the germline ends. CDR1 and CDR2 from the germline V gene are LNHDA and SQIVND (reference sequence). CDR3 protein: CASSIGHRANQPQHF. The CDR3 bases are TGTGCCAGTAGTATAGGCCACAGGGCTAATCAGCCCCAGCATTTT.

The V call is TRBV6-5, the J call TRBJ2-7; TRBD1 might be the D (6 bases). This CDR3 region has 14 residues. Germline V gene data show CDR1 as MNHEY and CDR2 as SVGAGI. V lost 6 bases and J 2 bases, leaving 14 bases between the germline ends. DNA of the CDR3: TGTGCCAGCAGGGATCAACAGGGTCCCTACGAGCAGTACTTC. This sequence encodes CASRDQQGPYEQYF.

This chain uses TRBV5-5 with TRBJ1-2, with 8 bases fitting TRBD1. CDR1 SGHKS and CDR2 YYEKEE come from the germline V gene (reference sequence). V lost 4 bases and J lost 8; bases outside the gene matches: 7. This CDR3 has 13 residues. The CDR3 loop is CASSLGQARGYTF. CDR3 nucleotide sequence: TGTGCCAGCAGCCTGGGACAGGCGAGGGGCTACACCTTC. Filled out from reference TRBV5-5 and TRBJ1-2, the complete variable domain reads DAGVTQSPTHLIKTRGQQVTLRCSPISGHKSVSWYQQVLGQGPQFIFQYYEKEERGRGNFPDRFSARQFPNYSSELNVNALLLGDSALYLCASSLGQARGYTFGSGTRLTVV.

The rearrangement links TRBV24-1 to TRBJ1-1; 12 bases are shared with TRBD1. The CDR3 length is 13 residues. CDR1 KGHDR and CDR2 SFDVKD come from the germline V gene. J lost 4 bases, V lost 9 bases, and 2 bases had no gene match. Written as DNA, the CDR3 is TGTGCCACCGAGGGACAGGGGGCCACTGAAGCTTTCTTT. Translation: CATEGQGATEAFF.

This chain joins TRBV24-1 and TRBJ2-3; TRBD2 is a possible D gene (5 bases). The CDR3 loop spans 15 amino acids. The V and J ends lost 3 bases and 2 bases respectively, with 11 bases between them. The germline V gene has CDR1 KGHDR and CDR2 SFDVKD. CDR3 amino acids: CATSDHSDYTDTQYF. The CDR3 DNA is TGTGCCACCAGTGATCATAGCGACTACACAGATACGCAGTATTTT.

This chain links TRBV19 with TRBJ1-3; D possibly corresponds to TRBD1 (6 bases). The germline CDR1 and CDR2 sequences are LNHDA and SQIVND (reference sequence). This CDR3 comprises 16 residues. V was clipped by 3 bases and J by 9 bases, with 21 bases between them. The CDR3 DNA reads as TGTGCCAGTAGTATGGACAGCCCCTCTTCTGGGTCCACCATATATTTT. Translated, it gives CASSMDSPSSGSTIYF.

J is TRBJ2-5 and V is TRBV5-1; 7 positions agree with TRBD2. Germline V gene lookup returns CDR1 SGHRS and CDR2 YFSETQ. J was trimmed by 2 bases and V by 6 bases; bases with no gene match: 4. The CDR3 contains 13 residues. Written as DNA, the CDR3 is TGCGCCAGCACCGGGGGGAATCAAGAGACCCAGTACTTC. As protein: CASTGGNQETQYF.

CDR3 amino acids: CASRSTAHRNTEAFF. The CDR3 coding sequence is TGTGCCAGCAGGTCCACTGCCCACAGGAACACTGAAGCTTTCTTT. V is TRBV5-6 and J is TRBJ1-1; D not certain. CDR3 length: 15 residues. The V and J ends lost 5 bases and 1 base respectively, with 15 bases between them. Germline CDR1 and CDR2: SGHDT and YYEEEE.

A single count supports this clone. CDR3 protein: CATAFGASGNYEQYF. The CDR3 nucleotides read TGTGCCACCGCCTTCGGGGCTAGCGGAAACTACGAGCAGTACTTC. The V gene is TRBV9, the J gene TRBJ2-7, with TRBD2 matching over 7 bases. This CDR3 comprises 15 residues. V lost 9 bases, J lost 3 bases, and 15 bases stayed unmatched. Germline CDR1 reads SGDLS; CDR2 reads YYNGEE.

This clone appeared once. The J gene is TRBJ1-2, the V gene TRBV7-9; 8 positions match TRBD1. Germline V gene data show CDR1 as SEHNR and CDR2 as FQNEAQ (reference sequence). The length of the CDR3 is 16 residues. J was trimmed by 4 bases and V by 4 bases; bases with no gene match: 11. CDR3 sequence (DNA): TGTGCCAGCAGCTCCACTACCGGGACAGGAGTCTATGGCTACACCTTC. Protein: CASSSTTGTGVYGYTF.

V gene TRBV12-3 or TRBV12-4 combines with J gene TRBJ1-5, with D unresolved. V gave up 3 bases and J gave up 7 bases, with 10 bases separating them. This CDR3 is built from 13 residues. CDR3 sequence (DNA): TGTGCCAGCAGTTTCGTCGGCGGGCAGCCCCAGCATTTT. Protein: CASSFVGGQPQHF.

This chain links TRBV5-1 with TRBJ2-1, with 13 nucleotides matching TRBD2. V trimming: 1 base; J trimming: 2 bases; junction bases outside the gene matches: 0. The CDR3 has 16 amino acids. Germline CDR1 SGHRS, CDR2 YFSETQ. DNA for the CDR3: TGCGCCAGCAGCTTGACTAGCGGGGGGGCCTACAATGAGCAGTTCTTC. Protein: CASSLTSGGAYNEQFF.

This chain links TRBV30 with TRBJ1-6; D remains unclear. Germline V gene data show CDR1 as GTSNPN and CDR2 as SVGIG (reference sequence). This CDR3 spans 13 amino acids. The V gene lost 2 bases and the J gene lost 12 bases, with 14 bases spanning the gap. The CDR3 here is CAWSQGTEIPLHF. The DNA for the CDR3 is TGTGCCTGGAGTCAAGGTACAGAGATACCCCTCCACTTT.

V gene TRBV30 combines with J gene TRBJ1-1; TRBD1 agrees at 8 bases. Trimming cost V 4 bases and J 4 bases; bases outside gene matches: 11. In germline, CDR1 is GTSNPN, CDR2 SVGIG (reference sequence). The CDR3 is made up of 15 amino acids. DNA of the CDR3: TGTGCCTGGAATCAGGGGGCGGGTGGTGGCACTGAAGCTTTCTTT. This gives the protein CAWNQGAGGGTEAFF.

CDR3 nucleotide sequence: TGTGCCAGCTCACCGAATACTATTGGGACAGGGCAAAGTGGCTACACCTTC. It yields the protein CASSPNTIGTGQSGYTF. The chain recombines TRBV18 with TRBJ1-2; 9 bases line up with TRBD1. After removal of 3 bases from V and 7 bases from J, the junction contained 15 bases not matched to a gene. CDR3 length: 17 amino acids. CDR1 is KGHSH, CDR2 LQKENI, per germline. The variable domain in full, completed from reference TRBV18 and TRBJ1-2, reads NAGVMQNPRHLVRRRGQEARLRCSPMKGHSHVYWYRQLPEEGLKFMVYLQKENIIDESGMPKERFSAEFPKEGPSILRIQQVVRGDSAAYFCASSPNTIGTGQSGYTFGSGTRLTVV.

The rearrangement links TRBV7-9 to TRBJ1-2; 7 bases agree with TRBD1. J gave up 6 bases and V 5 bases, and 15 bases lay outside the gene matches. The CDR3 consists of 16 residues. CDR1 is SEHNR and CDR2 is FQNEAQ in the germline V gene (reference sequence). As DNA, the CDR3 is TGTGCCAGCAGCCCTCACCTTTCCACAGGGGTCCATGGCTACACCTTC. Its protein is CASSPHLSTGVHGYTF.

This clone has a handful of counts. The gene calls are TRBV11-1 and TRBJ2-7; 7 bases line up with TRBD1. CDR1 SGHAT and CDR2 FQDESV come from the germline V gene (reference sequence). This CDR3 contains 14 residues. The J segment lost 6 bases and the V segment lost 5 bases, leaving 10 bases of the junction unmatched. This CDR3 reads CASSPHRAGGEQYF. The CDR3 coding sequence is TGTGCCAGCAGCCCCCACCGGGCAGGGGGCGAGCAGTACTTC.

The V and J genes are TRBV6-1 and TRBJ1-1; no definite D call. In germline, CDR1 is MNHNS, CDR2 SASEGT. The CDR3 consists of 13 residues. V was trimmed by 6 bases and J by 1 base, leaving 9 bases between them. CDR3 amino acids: CASSSRENTEAFF. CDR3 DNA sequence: TGTGCCAGCAGCTCTAGAGAGAACACTGAAGCTTTCTTT.

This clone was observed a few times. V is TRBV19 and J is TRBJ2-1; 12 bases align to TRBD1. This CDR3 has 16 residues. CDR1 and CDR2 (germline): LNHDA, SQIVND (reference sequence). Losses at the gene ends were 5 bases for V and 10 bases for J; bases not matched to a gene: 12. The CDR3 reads CASSRWSGQGAGEQFF. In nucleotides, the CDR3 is TGTGCCAGTAGTCGATGGTCGGGACAGGGGGCTGGAGAGCAGTTCTTC.

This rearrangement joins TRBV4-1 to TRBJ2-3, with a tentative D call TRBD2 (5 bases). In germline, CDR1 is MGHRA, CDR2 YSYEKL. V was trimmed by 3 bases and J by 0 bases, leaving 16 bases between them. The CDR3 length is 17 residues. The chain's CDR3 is CASSHRTQDFSTDTQYF. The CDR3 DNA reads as TGCGCCAGCAGCCATCGCACGCAGGACTTCAGCACAGATACGCAGTATTTT.

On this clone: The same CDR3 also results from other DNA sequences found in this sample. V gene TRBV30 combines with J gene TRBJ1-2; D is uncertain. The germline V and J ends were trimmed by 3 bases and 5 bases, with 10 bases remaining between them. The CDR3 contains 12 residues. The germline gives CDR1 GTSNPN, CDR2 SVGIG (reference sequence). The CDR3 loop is CAWSPSGYGYTF. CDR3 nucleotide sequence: TGTGCCTGGAGCCCGTCCGGGTATGGCTACACCTTC.